This T cell receptor (beta chain) was documented in a study of blood T cell repertoires in COVID-19. Under the authors' procedure: For nucleated cells, counts were estimated from reference gene primer amplification. Measured with immunoSEQ multiplex PCR; TCRdb has only the in-frame clones, and not every one. V and J calls and clone size follow that table, whereas D and trimming were derived from the DNA. This repertoire shows 70,000 to 80,000 clones, 90% to 95% found once; its top ten account for around 5.8%. This sequence was found in a human donor in a cohort sampled during active COVID-19. The sequenced sample consisted of peripheral blood.

CDR3 in amino acids: CAWSSVQGGNTEAFF. In DNA form, the CDR3 reads TGTGCCTGGAGCTCCGTACAAGGAGGGAACACTGAAGCTTTCTTT. The chain has TRBV30 and TRBJ1-1, with D uncertain. CDR3 length equals 15 residues. The V end lost 3 bases, the J end lost 1 base, and 15 bases lay between the germline ends. CDR1 and CDR2 from the germline V gene are GTSNPN and SVGIG (reference sequence).